The 6 T cell receptor beta chains given below trace back to one sample, sequenced in a study of Graves' ophthalmopathy and Graves' hyperthyroidism. Amplified TCR beta CDR3 regions were obtained using RNA transcripts as template. Investigators did first-round RT-PCR with HTBI primers, then second-round multiplex PCR. From the multiplex PCR reads, TCRdb called clonotypes with MiXCR, one entry per CDR3 protein. The table lists roughly 500,000 distinct CDR3 sequences, over 13% of them singletons. Sequencing was done on a sample of blood. The receptors here all came from a woman under 40 with Graves' ophthalmopathy.

The sample holds a few counts of this clonotype. This chain connects TRBV20-1 to TRBJ1-2; no reliable D call. Germline CDR1 DFQATT, CDR2 SNEGSKA (reference sequence). V was shortened by 0 bases and J by 1 base, with 9 bases between the two germline ends. The CDR3 covers 14 residues. The CDR3 coding sequence is TGCAGTGCTAGAGAGGACGTCTATAACTATGGCTACACCTTC. It specifies CSAREDVYNYGYTF.

This clonotype was seen at least ten times. The CDR3 loop is CAWTRPRGVNYGYTF. CDR3 DNA: TGTGCCTGGACCCGACCAAGGGGGGTTAACTATGGCTACACCTTC. This chain uses TRBV30 with TRBJ1-2, with a weak D call TRBD1 (6 bases). V lost 4 bases and J lost 1, with 16 bases in between. This CDR3 spans 15 amino acids. Germline V CDR1 and CDR2: GTSNPN, SVGIG (reference sequence).

This clonotype was observed many times. The DNA of the CDR3 is TGTGCCAGCAGCGTGACAGGGGGTCACACTGAAGCTTTCTTT. Amino acids: CASSVTGGHTEAFF. This chain connects TRBV6-1 to TRBJ1-1, with 9 bases aligning to TRBD1. In germline, CDR1 is MNHNS, CDR2 SASEGT. J gave up 3 bases and V 6 bases, and 5 bases lay outside the gene matches. The CDR3 totals 14 residues.

Regarding this clonotype: A much more abundant neighbour one base away suggests this may be a read error. This chain uses TRBV18 with TRBJ1-2; 8 bases align to TRBD1. CDR1 is KGHSH and CDR2 is LQKENI in the germline V gene. The CDR3 loop spans 14 amino acids. CDR3 DNA: TGTGCCGGCTCAGAATATCAGGGGGCCGGCGGCTACACCTTC. As protein: CAGSEYQGAGGYTF.

This clonotype was seen ten or more times. The chain carries TRBV7-2 and TRBJ1-5; D gene unclear. Trimming removed 3 bases from V and 3 bases from J, with 9 bases in between. Germline V gene sequence: CDR1 SGHTA, CDR2 FQGNSA. The CDR3 loop spans 14 amino acids. The CDR3 DNA follows: TGTGCCAGCAGCTTGAAAGGAATCAATCAGCCCCAGCATTTT. Translated: CASSLKGINQPQHF. The whole variable domain, remainder taken from reference TRBV7-2 and TRBJ1-5, is GAGVSQSPSNKVTEKGKDVELRCDPISGHTALYWYRQSLGQGLEFLIYFQGNSAPDKSGLPSDRFSAERTGGSVSTLTIQRTQQEDSAVYLCASSLKGINQPQHFGDGTRLSIL.

This clonotype was counted a few times. The V and J genes are TRBV4-1 and TRBJ2-7; D remains unclear. V was clipped by 1 base and J by 4 bases, with 8 bases between them. The CDR3 extends over 13 amino acids. CDR1 and CDR2 (germline): MGHRA, YSYEKL. CDR3 loop: CASSQARRYEQYF. The CDR3 region has the DNA TGCGCCAGCAGCCAAGCCAGGAGATACGAGCAGTACTTC.